This T cell receptor beta chain came from a study of shared clonotypes between healthy human individuals. Study as a whole: Each donor had three CD4 naive, three CD4 memory, two CD8 naive and one CD8 memory plate. Findings and limits, study-wide: Sampling covered nothing but blood. Tissue TCR repertoires likely differ from those found in blood. About 5% was the fraction of naive CD4 clonotypes found shared across several donors.

In the case of this clone: Its antigen is still unknown.

The ends were cut back, 6 bases at V and 3 bases at J, with 12 bases in the middle. Per the germline V gene, CDR1 is SNHLY and CDR2 is FYNNEI. CDR3 size: 13 residues. Selected positively for CCR7 and CD45RO-negative, naive CD8 cells excluded terminally differentiated effector memory CD45RA+ cells. Deep was the level used in running the assay. Profiled with immunoSEQ multiplex PCR; TCRdb holds only in-frame clones, not every one. The sample consists of about 2.1 million clones, about 94% of them appearing once. The specimen was naive CD8+ T cells from PBMCs. This chain links TRBV2 with TRBJ2-7; perhaps D is TRBD1 or TRBD2 (5 bases each). The sequence derives from a young man in good health. Some clones in this sample may be carry-over from other donors' samples. As DNA, the CDR3 is TGTGCCAGCAGGGACACCGGACTCTACGAGCAGTACTTC. Translating gives CASRDTGLYEQYF.